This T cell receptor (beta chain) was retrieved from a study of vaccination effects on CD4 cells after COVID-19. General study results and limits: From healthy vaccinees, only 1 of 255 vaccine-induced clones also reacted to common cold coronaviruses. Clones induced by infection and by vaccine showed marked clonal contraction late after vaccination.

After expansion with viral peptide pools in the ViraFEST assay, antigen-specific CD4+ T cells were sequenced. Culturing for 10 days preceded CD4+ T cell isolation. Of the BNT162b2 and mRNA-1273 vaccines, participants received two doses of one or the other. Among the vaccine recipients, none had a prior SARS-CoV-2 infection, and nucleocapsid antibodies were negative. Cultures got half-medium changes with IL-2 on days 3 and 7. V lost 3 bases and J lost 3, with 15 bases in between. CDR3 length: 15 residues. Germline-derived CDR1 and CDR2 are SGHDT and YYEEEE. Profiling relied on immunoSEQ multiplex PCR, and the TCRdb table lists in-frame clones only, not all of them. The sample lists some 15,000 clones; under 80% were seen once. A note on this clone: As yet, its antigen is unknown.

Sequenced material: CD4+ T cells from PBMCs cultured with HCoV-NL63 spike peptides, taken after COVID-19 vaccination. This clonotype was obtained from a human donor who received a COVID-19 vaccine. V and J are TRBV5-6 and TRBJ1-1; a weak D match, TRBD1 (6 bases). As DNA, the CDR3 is TGTGCCAGCAGCTCCCGGGGGACAATTTACACTGAAGCTTTCTTT. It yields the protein CASSSRGTIYTEAFF. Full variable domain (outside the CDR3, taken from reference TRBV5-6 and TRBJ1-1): DAGVTQSPTHLIKTRGQQVTLRCSPKSGHDTVSWYQQALGQGPQFIFQYYEEEERQRGNFPDRFSGHQFPNYSSELNVNALLLGDSALYLCASSSRGTIYTEAFFGQGTRLTVV.